These 27 T cell receptor beta chains were all obtained from the same sample, sequenced in a study of identical twins. TCRdb used MiXCR to reprocess the 5' RACE reads, holding one entry per CDR3 protein. The sample lists 400,000 to 500,000 distinct CDR3 sequences; less than 20% were seen once. The sequenced material came from naive T cells sorted from blood. The origin of the receptors is a man aged 50 to 59 in good health.

The chain links TRBV7-2 to TRBJ2-7; D not resolved. This CDR3 contains 14 residues. The V and J ends lost 0 bases and 0 bases respectively, with 6 bases between them. The germline CDR1 and CDR2 sequences are SGHTA and FQGNSA. The CDR3 spells CASSLATFSYEQYF. The CDR3 DNA follows: TGTGCCAGCAGCTTAGCGACCTTCTCCTACGAGCAGTACTTC.

The rearrangement uses TRBV4-3 and TRBJ2-1; 14 bases align to TRBD2. Trimming took 4 bases from V and 7 from J; bases not matched to a gene: 3. The CDR3 runs to 15 residues. CDR1 and CDR2 from the germline V gene are LGHNA and YSLEER. The CDR3 sequence is CASSRTSGGINEQFF. The CDR3 nucleotides read TGCGCCAGCAGCCGGACTAGCGGGGGGATAAATGAGCAGTTCTTC.

This clonotype occurred a few times. The chain recombines TRBV10-3 with TRBJ2-1; D is ambiguous. The CDR3 has 11 amino acids. V was trimmed by 3 bases and J by 9 bases, leaving 6 bases between them. Per germline, CDR1 ENHRY and CDR2 SYGVKD. This CDR3 reads CAISELGEQFF. Written as DNA, the CDR3 is TGTGCCATCAGTGAATTGGGTGAGCAGTTCTTC.

Many counts were recorded for this clonotype. V and J are TRBV5-6 and TRBJ2-7; D remains unclear. The CDR3 totals 14 residues. Germline V lookup: CDR1 SGHDT, CDR2 YYEEEE. V was cut by 2 bases and J by 4 bases, with 13 bases left in between. CDR3 protein: CASSFPGFAYEQYF. CDR3 DNA sequence: TGTGCCAGCAGCTTTCCTGGGTTTGCTTACGAGCAGTACTTC.

This clonotype was counted at least ten times. The rearrangement uses TRBV27 and TRBJ2-7; 7 bases match TRBD1. Germline V gives CDR1 MNHEY, CDR2 SMNVEV (reference sequence). The junction had 7 bases not matched to a gene; V was cut back by 4 bases and J by 4 bases. The CDR3 contains 14 residues. CDR3 protein: CASSYTGVSYEQYF. The CDR3 DNA reads TGTGCCAGCAGTTACACAGGGGTTTCGTACGAGCAGTACTTC.

As regards this clonotype: A read error is the likely source, as a far larger clone sits one nucleotide away. This chain uses TRBV27 with TRBJ1-2; 9 nucleotides agree with TRBD1. CDR1 and CDR2 (germline): MNHEY, SMNVEV (reference sequence). The CDR3 contains 13 residues. The CDR3 region is CTSSLGQGYGYTF. The CDR3 nucleotides read TGTACCAGCAGTCTTGGACAGGGGTATGGCTACACCTTC.

This clonotype was observed a handful of times. CDR3: CSASMAGTDTQYF. In nucleotides, the CDR3 is TGCAGTGCTAGTATGGCAGGCACAGATACGCAGTATTTT. The rearrangement uses TRBV20-1 and TRBJ2-3; D is ambiguous. Trimming pared 3 bases from V and 1 base from J, leaving 8 bases between. CDR1 DFQATT and CDR2 SNEGSKA come from the germline V gene (reference sequence). The length of the CDR3 is 13 residues.

The CDR3 region has the DNA TGCGCCAGCAGCCAAGGAAGAGGCGGGGGATCAACAGATACGCAGTATTTT. This sequence encodes CASSQGRGGGSTDTQYF. The chain couples TRBV4-1 to TRBJ2-3; the match to TRBD2 covers 7 bases. J gave up 3 bases and V 1 base, and 10 bases lay outside the gene matches. CDR1 and CDR2 from the germline V gene are MGHRA and YSYEKL. The CDR3 is 17 residues long.

This clonotype has only one observation. The J gene is TRBJ2-7, the V gene TRBV11-2; D may be TRBD2 (7 bases). CDR1 is SGHAT, CDR2 FQNNGV, per germline. This CDR3 is built from 19 residues. Trimming took off 2 bases at V and 2 bases at J, with 25 bases between the two ends. In DNA, the CDR3 is TGTGCCAGCAGCTTATTGGGAAGACCAGGGAGGGGGAGACCCTACGAGCAGTACTTC. The encoded protein is CASSLLGRPGRGRPYEQYF.

This clonotype was observed at least ten times. The V and J genes are TRBV10-3 and TRBJ2-7; 9 nucleotides agree with TRBD1. CDR1 is ENHRY and CDR2 is SYGVKD in the germline V gene. The CDR3 has 16 residues. V was clipped by 2 bases and J by 5 bases; unmatched bases: 10. CDR3 residues: CAISEPMGQGSHEQYF. In nucleotides, the CDR3 is TGTGCCATCAGTGAGCCGATGGGACAGGGTTCACACGAGCAGTACTTC.

V usage is TRBV5-1 and J usage is TRBJ2-6, with a tentative D call TRBD1 (5 bases). Germline V gene data show CDR1 as SGHRS and CDR2 as YFSETQ. The CDR3 extends over 16 amino acids. V lost 4 bases to trimming and J lost 2 bases, with 13 bases between them. The CDR3 coding sequence is TGCGCCAGCAGCCCCCCGGACACTGCTGGGGCCAACGTCCTGACTTTC. As protein: CASSPPDTAGANVLTF. Based on the CDR3 plus reference TRBV5-1 and TRBJ2-6, the full variable domain is KAGVTQTPRYLIKTRGQQVTLSCSPISGHRSVSWYQQTPGQGLQFLFEYFSETQRNKGNFPGRFSGRQFSNSRSEMNVSTLELGDSALYLCASSPPDTAGANVLTFGAGSRLTVL.

This clonotype appeared many times. Here the CDR3 DNA reads TGCGCCAGCAGGCCTGGGTGGGCTAGCAATGAGCAGTTCTTC. Its translation: CASRPGWASNEQFF. This rearrangement joins TRBV23-1 to TRBJ2-1; no firm D call. TRBV23-1 belongs to the ORF category, with a function that is uncertain. Trimming stripped 6 bases from V and 6 bases from J, with 15 bases between. The CDR3 totals 14 residues.

The V call is TRBV5-6, the J call TRBJ1-6; 9 nucleotides line up with TRBD1. This CDR3 comprises 15 residues. Trimming took 5 bases from V and 8 from J; bases not matched to a gene: 8. From germline, CDR1 is SGHDT and CDR2 YYEEEE. DNA of the CDR3: TGTGCCAGCAGTCTCCAGGACAGGGGACATTCACCCCTCCACTTT. It is translated as CASSLQDRGHSPLHF.

The V call is TRBV20-1, the J call TRBJ2-5; 10 bases line up with TRBD2. Per germline, CDR1 DFQATT and CDR2 SNEGSKA (reference sequence). There are 17 residues in the CDR3. V gave up 6 bases and J gave up 2 bases; unmatched junction bases: 15. The CDR3 region is CSAGREAGGPEQETQYF. CDR3 nucleotides: TGCAGTGCGGGTCGAGAAGCGGGGGGGCCGGAGCAAGAGACCCAGTACTTC.

The sample holds many counts of this clonotype. CDR3: CASSSERASTDTQYF. The CDR3 nucleotides read TGCGCCAGCAGCAGTGAGCGGGCTAGCACAGATACGCAGTATTTT. V and J are TRBV5-1 and TRBJ2-3; weak D call: TRBD2 (6 bases). The CDR3 covers 15 residues. Trimming cost V 4 bases and J 0 bases, with 12 bases left between them. Looked up from germline, CDR1 is SGHRS and CDR2 is YFSETQ.

This rearrangement joins TRBV6-2 or TRBV6-3 to TRBJ2-5; TRBD1 matches 11 bases. The ends lost 6 bases at V and 6 bases at J; junction bases unmatched: 9. The CDR3 is made up of 15 amino acids. Germline V gene lookup returns CDR1 MNHEY and CDR2 SVGEGT. The CDR3 DNA is TGTGCCAGCAGCCGGGACAGGGGGGTTCGGAAGACCCAGTACTTC. Translated: CASSRDRGVRKTQYF.

This clonotype was counted many times. This chain links TRBV20-1 with TRBJ2-5; either TRBD1 or TRBD2 may supply D (5 bases each). The CDR3 extends over 15 amino acids. Germline CDR1 DFQATT, CDR2 SNEGSKA (reference sequence). Between the trimmed V and J ends, which lost 4 bases and 2 bases, there was a span of 17 bases. CDR3 coding DNA: TGCAGTGCTACCGGGACGGCTCCTCCACAAGAGACCCAGTACTTC. Translation gives CSATGTAPPQETQYF.

Points on this clonotype: Since a much larger clone is just one base distant, this may be a read error. This chain links TRBV29-1 with TRBJ2-1, with TRBD2 matching 14 bases. In germline, CDR1 is SQVTM, CDR2 ANQGSEA. V was clipped by 6 bases and J by 8 bases; unmatched bases: 9. This CDR3 region has 15 residues. The CDR3 protein is CSVHRLAGGFDEQFF. The DNA for the CDR3 is TGCAGCGTCCACAGACTAGCGGGAGGGTTCGATGAGCAGTTCTTC.

Points on this clonotype: Just one base apart from a much larger clone, this may be a read error. This chain connects TRBV29-1 to TRBJ1-2; 8 nucleotides agree with TRBD1. There are 14 residues in the CDR3. The germline V gene has CDR1 SQVTM and CDR2 ANQGSEA. After removal of 7 bases from V and 9 bases from J, the junction contained 16 bases not matched to a gene. For the CDR3, the DNA is TGCAGCGCCCGTTCCGGGACAGGAAATTATAGCTACACCTTC. Translated, it gives CSARSGTGNYSYTF.

This clonotype was counted ten times or more. V gene TRBV20-1 combines with J gene TRBJ2-5; the match to TRBD2 covers 13 bases. Per germline, CDR1 DFQATT and CDR2 SNEGSKA (reference sequence). Trimming at V came to 5 bases and at J to 5 bases, leaving 2 bases not matched to a gene. The CDR3 contains 13 residues. The CDR3, as DNA: TGCAGTGCTCCGACTAGCGGGAGGGAGACCCAGTACTTC. It translates to CSAPTSGRETQYF.

This clonotype was seen repeatedly, ten times or more. The V gene is TRBV6-6, the J gene TRBJ1-2; D remains ambiguous. V was pared by 2 bases and J by 0 bases, with 4 bases between. Germline V gives CDR1 MNHNY, CDR2 SVGAGI (reference sequence). The CDR3 contains 13 residues. CDR3 nucleotide sequence: TGTGCCAGCAGTTACGGACCTAACTATGGCTACACCTTC. Protein sequence: CASSYGPNYGYTF.

This clonotype was seen a few times. This may arise from a read error, as a much more abundant clone is one base away. V usage is TRBV12-3 or TRBV12-4 and J usage is TRBJ1-6; D is undetermined. V gave up 3 bases and J gave up 6 bases, with 3 bases separating them. CDR3 length equals 12 residues. CDR3 in DNA: TGTGCCAGCAGTTTCAGTAATTCACCCCTCCACTTT. Protein product: CASSFSNSPLHF.

This clonotype was observed at least ten times. This sequence joins TRBV28 and TRBJ2-2; D is unclear. Germline-derived CDR1 and CDR2 are MDHEN and SYDVKM. Deletions cut 7 bases from V and 5 bases from J, with 11 bases between. The CDR3 extends over 13 amino acids. The CDR3 is CASTIQRTGELFF. CDR3 sequence (DNA): TGTGCCAGCACCATTCAAAGGACCGGGGAGCTGTTTTTT.

This clonotype was seen at least ten times. DNA of the CDR3: TGCGCCAGCAGCCAAGATGGCGCGGGGGGCACAGATACGCAGTATTTT. Residues: CASSQDGAGGTDTQYF. The genes are TRBV4-3 and TRBJ2-3; 7 bases line up with TRBD2. Germline assignment: CDR1 LGHNA and CDR2 YSLEER. V lost 0 bases to trimming and J lost 1 base; unmatched junction nucleotides: 4. This CDR3 is 16 amino acids long.

The V gene is TRBV9, the J gene TRBJ2-1; D ambiguous. The V gene's germline CDR1 is SGDLS and CDR2 YYNGEE. The germline V and J ends were trimmed by 1 base and 5 bases, with 13 bases remaining between them. CDR3 size: 15 residues. The CDR3 nucleotides are TGTGCCAGCAGCGTAAGTGCGGACCTGGACAATGAGCAGTTCTTC. This gives the protein CASSVSADLDNEQFF.

This clonotype was observed at least ten times. The chain carries TRBV29-1 and TRBJ1-5; D is perhaps TRBD1 (5 bases). The germline gives CDR1 SQVTM, CDR2 ANQGSEA. The CDR3 contains 14 residues. The V and J ends lost 0 bases and 4 bases respectively, with 10 bases between them. The CDR3 loop reads CSVEEGGSNQPQHF. DNA for the CDR3: TGCAGCGTTGAAGAGGGGGGTAGTAATCAGCCCCAGCATTTT.

The chain is built from TRBV4-1 and TRBJ2-1, with D hard to call. The germline CDR1 and CDR2 sequences are MGHRA and YSYEKL. Trimming removed 3 bases from V and 5 bases from J, with 8 bases in between. The CDR3 totals 13 residues. CDR3 protein: CASSHGPDNEQFF. The CDR3 region has the DNA TGCGCCAGCAGCCACGGCCCCGACAATGAGCAGTTCTTC.